The 11 T cell receptor beta chains listed next were all sequenced from one sample in a study of T-cell reconstitution after alpha-beta-depleted transplantation in children (dated by TCRdb to 2016 to 2017). The library was generated by PCR. Sequencing took place on an Illumina HiSeq 2500. Molecular barcoding was employed in the preparation of TCR libraries, with unique molecular identifiers being used to normalize TCRbeta repertoire quantification. Through fastp at Q25 and MiXCR, TCRdb rebuilt clones from the public reads, retaining in-frame beta chains. Identical CDR3 protein sequences are pooled into one entry, listed with their most common genes and DNA. The sample includes hundreds of thousands of distinct CDR3 sequences, with 15% to 20% observed a single time. Roughly 4.8% of the sample is in the top ten clones. The treatment or condition label corresponds to: allogeneic hematopoietic cell transplantation with graft depleted of TCRalphabeta T cells and CD19 B cells.

Sequences were derived from PBMCs, mostly from graft donor cells, sampled 360 days after TCRalphabeta/CD19-depleted stem cell transplant. The receptors stem from a male patient aged 10-17 years who had a stem cell transplant for acute lymphoblastic leukemia, so the T cells may come from the graft donor.

The chain carries TRBV4-1 and TRBJ2-5; 8 bases agree with TRBD1. Germline CDR1 MGHRA, CDR2 YSYEKL. The V gene end was trimmed by 4 bases and the J gene end by 4 bases; junction bases not matched to a gene: 8. CDR3 size: 15 residues. This CDR3 reads CASSPRGQGRETQYF. CDR3 sequence (DNA): TGCGCCAGCAGCCCCCGCGGACAGGGCCGAGAGACCCAGTACTTC.

This clonotype was detected many times. This chain joins TRBV5-5 and TRBJ2-3; 8 positions agree with TRBD1. The germline V gene encodes CDR1 SGHKS and CDR2 YYEKEE (reference sequence). CDR3 length: 16 residues. J gave up 6 bases and V 4 bases, and 13 bases lay outside the gene matches. The CDR3 is CASSRRQGRINDTQYF. CDR3 DNA: TGTGCCAGCAGCCGGCGACAGGGGCGGATTAATGATACGCAGTATTTT.

This chain connects TRBV28 to TRBJ1-4; the D is unclear. Germline CDR1 MDHEN, CDR2 SYDVKM. V lost 6 bases and J 7 bases, leaving 12 bases between the germline ends. This CDR3 has 13 residues. The CDR3 reads CASRFGRAEKLFF. In nucleotides, the CDR3 is TGTGCCAGCAGATTCGGAAGGGCTGAAAAACTGTTTTTT.

This clonotype has more than one count but fewer than ten. The CDR3 bases are TGTGCCAGCAGCCAAGCTGGTGGCAGGGGGCCCTATTTCTCCTACAATGAGCAGTTCTTC. It encodes CASSQAGGRGPYFSYNEQFF. The chain is built from TRBV4-2 and TRBJ2-1, with 8 bases that match TRBD1. Germline values: CDR1 LGHNA, CDR2 YNFKEQ. The CDR3 is made up of 20 amino acids. With V trimmed by 1 base and J by 0 bases, 14 bases remained unmatched.

The chain recombines TRBV7-9 with TRBJ1-4; D is unresolved. V lost 3 bases, J lost 5 bases, and 7 bases lay in between. This CDR3 has 13 amino acids. Germline V CDR1 and CDR2: SEHNR, FQNEAQ (reference sequence). CDR3 nucleotide sequence: TGTGCCAGCAGCTTGTCCGAGAATGAAAAACTGTTTTTT. Translating gives CASSLSENEKLFF.

This clonotype was observed a handful of times. This sequence joins TRBV12-3 or TRBV12-4 and TRBJ2-1, with 9 bases aligning to TRBD1. The trim removed 6 bases at V and 4 bases at J, leaving 7 bases unmatched. This CDR3 spans 15 amino acids. In DNA, the CDR3 is TGTGCCAGCAGCCGTACGACAGGGGGGTACAATGAGCAGTTCTTC. Protein product: CASSRTTGGYNEQFF.

This chain links TRBV11-1 with TRBJ2-3, with TRBD2 matching over 10 bases. Germline trimming cut 3 bases from V and 6 bases from J; bases unmatched to any gene: 15. Germline V gene data show CDR1 as SGHAT and CDR2 as FQDESV (reference sequence). The CDR3 sequence is 18 residues long. CDR3 sequence (DNA): TGTGCCAGCAGCTTTAGAGGGGCCCTAGCGGGAGAGGCGGATACGCAGTATTTT. Translation gives CASSFRGALAGEADTQYF.

The sample holds a few counts of this clonotype. This rearrangement joins TRBV6-2 or TRBV6-3 to TRBJ2-1, with a weak D call TRBD1 (6 bases). The V end was cut by 8 bases, the J end by 2 bases, with 13 bases between. The germline V gene has CDR1 MNHEY and CDR2 SVGEGT. The CDR3 runs to 14 residues. CDR3 nucleotide sequence: TGTGCCAGCGGGGGCATTAAGACCTACAATGAGCAGTTCTTC. Its translation is CASGGIKTYNEQFF.

The chain joins TRBV5-4 to TRBJ1-1; D remains ambiguous. Germline V gene lookup returns CDR1 SGHNT and CDR2 YYREEE (reference sequence). CDR3 length: 11 residues. The V gene lost 0 bases and the J gene lost 5 bases, with 2 bases spanning the gap. CDR3 amino acids: CASSLETEAFF. Written as DNA, the CDR3 is TGTGCCAGCAGCTTGGAGACTGAAGCTTTCTTT.

This chain links TRBV15 with TRBJ2-1, with D possibly matching TRBD2 (6 bases). The CDR3 runs to 15 residues. Germline V gene data show CDR1 as LNHNV and CDR2 as YYDKDF (reference sequence). V shed 1 base and J shed 5 bases, with 12 bases lying between them. DNA of the CDR3: TGTGCCACCAGCAGAGGTAGCGGTACTCACAATGAGCAGTTCTTC. It is translated as CATSRGSGTHNEQFF.

This clonotype was observed a handful of times. The chain uses TRBV20-1 and TRBJ1-5; 7 nucleotides align to TRBD1. V shed 6 bases and J 0 bases; nucleotides not matched to a gene: 5. Germline V gene lookup returns CDR1 DFQATT and CDR2 SNEGSKA (reference sequence). The CDR3 consists of 14 residues. The CDR3 sequence: CSALDRDSNQPQHF. Here the CDR3 DNA reads TGCAGTGCCCTCGACAGGGATAGCAATCAGCCCCAGCATTTT.